A single sample gave rise to the 32 T cell receptor beta chains below, sequenced in a study of beta chain features in type 1 diabetes. Since all of the isolated RNA was reverse transcribed, expressed TCRB transcripts were what got sequenced. Data came from immunoSEQ multiplex PCR; TCRdb stores just in-frame clones and leaves some out. Found here are about 400,000 clones, approximately 12% of them singletons; the top ten hold approximately 0.015%. Input material: naive CD4+ T cells from blood. The source is a man aged 18 to 29 in good health.

This clone came up a few times. The chain combines TRBV30 with TRBJ2-1; a weak D match, TRBD1 (6 bases). CDR1 and CDR2 from the germline V gene are GTSNPN and SVGIG (reference sequence). V was trimmed by 3 bases and J by 0 bases, leaving 15 bases between them. The CDR3 consists of 16 residues. The CDR3 DNA reads TGTGCCTGGAGAGGGGGTAGCGCAAGCTCCTACAATGAGCAGTTCTTC. Amino acid sequence: CAWRGGSASSYNEQFF.

The gene calls are TRBV19 and TRBJ2-5; 9 positions agree with TRBD1. Trimming removed 7 bases from V and 4 bases from J; junction bases left unmatched: 10. Germline CDR1 is LNHDA and CDR2 is SQIVND (reference sequence). This CDR3 contains 15 residues. In nucleotides, the CDR3 is TGTGCCAGTACATCCGGACAGGGGAAAGGAGAGACCCAGTACTTC. Translation gives CASTSGQGKGETQYF.

In this sample, this clone turned up a few times. V gene TRBV18 combines with J gene TRBJ2-2; TRBD2 might be the D (5 bases). Trimming stripped 2 bases from V and 4 bases from J, with 8 bases between. Germline V gives CDR1 KGHSH, CDR2 LQKENI. The CDR3 totals 14 residues. The CDR3 nucleotides are TGTGCCAGCTCACCAGAGGGAACCACCGGGGAGCTGTTTTTT. Its protein product is CASSPEGTTGELFF.

The chain carries TRBV30 and TRBJ1-2; 10 nucleotides line up with TRBD1. CDR1 GTSNPN and CDR2 SVGIG come from the germline V gene (reference sequence). V lost 4 bases, J lost 2 bases, and 7 bases stayed unmatched. The CDR3 has 15 residues. In DNA, the CDR3 is TGTGCCTGGAACGACAGGGGGCTCCTCAACTATGGCTACACCTTC. Translated: CAWNDRGLLNYGYTF.

This sequence joins TRBV27 and TRBJ2-1; TRBD1 might be the D (5 bases). Germline CDR1 is MNHEY and CDR2 is SMNVEV (reference sequence). The CDR3 sequence is 14 residues long. Deletions cut 1 base from V and 8 bases from J, with 12 bases between. CDR3 protein: CASSLYSREHEQFF. CDR3 nucleotide sequence: TGTGCCAGCAGTTTATATTCCAGGGAACATGAGCAGTTCTTC.

The table lists this clone with a few counts. The chain links TRBV30 to TRBJ1-1; unclear D gene. The CDR3 runs to 8 residues. Germline lookup yields CDR1 GTSNPN and CDR2 SVGIG (reference sequence). Trimming left V 8 bases short and J 11 bases short, with 9 bases between. CDR3 sequence: CALRGAFF. Written as DNA, the CDR3 is TGTGCCCTCCGAGGGGCTTTCTTT.

The rearrangement uses TRBV28 and TRBJ2-7; 9 nucleotides agree with TRBD1. Trimming took 6 bases from V and 3 from J; bases not matched to a gene: 9. Germline V gives CDR1 MDHEN, CDR2 SYDVKM. There are 15 residues in the CDR3. CDR3 loop: CASRGTGQGFYEQYF. CDR3 sequence (DNA): TGTGCCAGCAGGGGCACCGGACAGGGGTTCTACGAGCAGTACTTC.

The table lists this clone with a few counts. V usage is TRBV30 and J usage is TRBJ1-1; D unresolved. This CDR3 contains 10 residues. In germline, CDR1 is GTSNPN, CDR2 SVGIG (reference sequence). V was trimmed by 5 bases and J by 8 bases, leaving 9 bases between them. The CDR3 nucleotides are TGTGCCTGGGGCAGCGGGGAAGCTTTCTTT. Encoded protein: CAWGSGEAFF.

This chain connects TRBV7-2 to TRBJ2-2; possibly TRBD2 for D (6 bases). The germline CDR1 and CDR2 sequences are SGHTA and FQGNSA. The CDR3 spans 16 residues. The germline V and J ends were trimmed by 2 bases and 0 bases, with 10 bases remaining between them. The CDR3 loop is CASSLFGGANTGELFF. The CDR3 nucleotides read TGTGCCAGCAGCTTATTCGGGGGTGCGAACACCGGGGAGCTGTTTTTT. The entire variable domain, with the rest obtained from reference TRBV7-2 and TRBJ2-2, is as follows: GAGVSQSPSNKVTEKGKDVELRCDPISGHTALYWYRQSLGQGLEFLIYFQGNSAPDKSGLPSDRFSAERTGGSVSTLTIQRTQQEDSAVYLCASSLFGGANTGELFFGEGSRLTVL.

The gene calls are TRBV29-1 and TRBJ2-1, with 10 bases fitting TRBD1. The CDR3 consists of 12 residues. J lost 15 bases, V lost 0 bases, and 5 bases had no gene match. Germline CDR1 and CDR2: SQVTM and ANQGSEA. The CDR3 coding sequence is TGCAGCGTTGAAGAGGACAGGGGGGTGCCGTTCTTC. It codes for CSVEEDRGVPFF.

The chain carries TRBV9 and TRBJ2-4, with TRBD2 as a possible D gene (6 bases). This CDR3 comprises 15 residues. CDR1 SGDLS and CDR2 YYNGEE come from the germline V gene. V was clipped by 1 base and J by 0 bases, with 8 bases between them. The CDR3 protein is CASSVSSGAKNIQYF. DNA for the CDR3: TGTGCCAGCAGCGTAAGTAGCGGAGCCAAAAACATTCAGTACTTC.

The chain has TRBV19 and TRBJ2-1; perhaps TRBD1 as D (6 bases). V was clipped by 6 bases and J by 4 bases, with 13 bases between them. Germline values: CDR1 LNHDA, CDR2 SQIVND (reference sequence). The CDR3 runs to 14 residues. CDR3: CASRSGGSYNEQFF. CDR3 nucleotide sequence: TGTGCCAGTAGGTCTGGGGGCTCTTACAATGAGCAGTTCTTC.

This clone appeared many times. V is TRBV9 and J is TRBJ2-7, with TRBD1 matching 7 bases. The CDR3 extends over 14 amino acids. V dropped 4 bases and J dropped 2; count of bases not matched to a gene: 6. Germline loops: CDR1 SGDLS, CDR2 YYNGEE. The CDR3 sequence: CASSTGTVAYEQYF. The CDR3 coding sequence is TGTGCCAGCAGCACCGGGACAGTAGCCTACGAGCAGTACTTC. Full variable domain (outside the CDR3, taken from reference TRBV9 and TRBJ2-7): DSGVTQTPKHLITATGQRVTLRCSPRSGDLSVYWYQQSLDQGLQFLIQYYNGEERAKGNILERFSAQQFPDLHSELNLSSLELGDSALYFCASSTGTVAYEQYFGPGTRLTVT.

The rearrangement uses TRBV29-1 and TRBJ1-5; D is perhaps TRBD1 (5 bases). The CDR3 extends over 14 amino acids. Germline V CDR1 and CDR2: SQVTM, ANQGSEA. Trimming took 7 bases from V and 2 from J, leaving 15 bases between them. The CDR3 sequence: CSASATGGNQPQHF. In nucleotides, the CDR3 is TGCAGCGCTTCTGCAACAGGTGGCAATCAGCCCCAGCATTTT.

This clone was seen only a few times. This chain joins TRBV6-5 and TRBJ2-5; D remains ambiguous. Germline lookup yields CDR1 MNHEY and CDR2 SVGAGI. The V end lost 0 bases, the J end lost 2 bases, and 13 bases lay between the germline ends. The CDR3 has 16 residues. CDR3 coding DNA: TGTGCCAGCAGTTACTCGAGAAGTACCCGACAAGAGACCCAGTACTTC. It codes for CASSYSRSTRQETQYF.

There are a few counts of this clone. The V gene is TRBV27, the J gene TRBJ2-7; 7 bases are shared with TRBD1. Germline assignment: CDR1 MNHEY and CDR2 SMNVEV (reference sequence). V shed 6 bases and J 3 bases; nucleotides not matched to a gene: 5. This CDR3 region has 13 residues. The DNA of the CDR3 is TGTGCCAGCAGCAAGGGACAGAACTACGAGCAGTACTTC. Its translation: CASSKGQNYEQYF.

This clone has only a few counts. The CDR3: CASSVLPGQGYEQYF. The CDR3 region has the DNA TGTGCCAGTAGTGTTTTACCGGGACAGGGCTACGAGCAGTACTTC. This sequence joins TRBV19 and TRBJ2-7; the match to TRBD1 covers 9 bases. With V trimmed by 5 bases and J by 3 bases, 8 bases remained unmatched. Germline-derived CDR1 and CDR2 are LNHDA and SQIVND (reference sequence). The CDR3 contains 15 residues.

This clone was recorded a few times. The V gene is TRBV5-8, the J gene TRBJ2-3, with 11 nucleotides matching TRBD2. In germline, CDR1 is SGHTS, CDR2 YDEGEE. This CDR3 contains 16 residues. Trimming cost V 3 bases and J 4 bases; bases outside gene matches: 7. CDR3 protein: CASSSLRLAGSDTQYF. For the CDR3, the DNA is TGTGCCAGCAGCTCGTTAAGACTAGCGGGGTCAGATACGCAGTATTTT.

This clone was seen once. This chain connects TRBV7-9 to TRBJ2-7, with D maybe TRBD1 (5 bases). Germline CDR1 reads SEHNR; CDR2 reads FQNEAQ (reference sequence). The CDR3 runs to 16 residues. Between the trimmed V and J ends, which lost 4 bases and 2 bases, there was a span of 18 bases. Here the CDR3 reads CASSSKQVNAPYEQYF. CDR3 nucleotides: TGTGCCAGCAGCTCCAAACAGGTGAACGCGCCCTACGAGCAGTACTTC. The full variable domain, its missing parts supplied by reference TRBV7-9 and TRBJ2-7, is DTGVSQNPRHKITKRGQNVTFRCDPISEHNRLYWYRQTLGQGPEFLTYFQNEAQLEKSRLLSDRFSAERPKGSFSTLEIQRTEQGDSAMYLCASSSKQVNAPYEQYFGPGTRLTVT.

The V call is TRBV15, the J call TRBJ1-1; D gene uncertain. Germline V gene data show CDR1 as LNHNV and CDR2 as YYDKDF (reference sequence). The V end lost 7 bases, the J end lost 1 base, and 16 bases lay between the germline ends. The CDR3 has 15 residues. CDR3 amino acids: CATIPLTNTNTEAFF. CDR3 nucleotide sequence: TGTGCCACCATTCCCCTCACAAATACGAACACTGAAGCTTTCTTT.

V gene TRBV19 combines with J gene TRBJ1-5; 8 bases map to TRBD1. Germline V gene lookup returns CDR1 LNHDA and CDR2 SQIVND (reference sequence). V gave up 1 base and J gave up 4 bases; unmatched junction bases: 6. This CDR3 region has 16 residues. The CDR3 nucleotides read TGTGCCAGTAGTATAGTCCCCACAGGGGGGAATCAGCCCCAGCATTTT. This encodes CASSIVPTGGNQPQHF. Drawing the rest from reference TRBV19 and TRBJ1-5, the complete variable domain is DGGITQSPKYLFRKEGQNVTLSCEQNLNHDAMYWYRQDPGQGLRLIYYSQIVNDFQKGDIAEGYSVSREKKESFPLTVTSAQKNPTAFYLCASSIVPTGGNQPQHFGDGTRLSIL.

The table lists this clone with a few counts. The chain employs TRBV27 and TRBJ2-7; the match to TRBD2 covers 10 bases. The J segment lost 6 bases and the V segment lost 8 bases, leaving 13 bases of the junction unmatched. This CDR3 is 15 amino acids long. The germline V gene encodes CDR1 MNHEY and CDR2 SMNVEV (reference sequence). This chain's CDR3 is CASSVWASGSGEQYF. CDR3 sequence (DNA): TGTGCCAGCTCAGTCTGGGCTAGCGGGAGTGGCGAGCAGTACTTC.

This clone has just a few counts. The rearrangement joins TRBV25-1 to TRBJ1-1; 8 bases are shared with TRBD1. The CDR3 has 14 residues. The V and J ends lost 5 bases and 4 bases, in that order; junction bases with no gene match: 6. Per germline, CDR1 MGHDK and CDR2 SYGVNS. The chain's CDR3 is CASSSQGESTEAFF. The CDR3 DNA reads TGTGCCAGCAGTTCACAGGGGGAGAGCACTGAAGCTTTCTTT.

The rearrangement joins TRBV6-1 to TRBJ1-6; 8 nucleotides line up with TRBD1. The CDR3 covers 14 residues. The germline gives CDR1 MNHNS, CDR2 SASEGT. V shed 6 bases, J shed 8 bases, and the junction held 6 bases outside the gene matches. CDR3 protein: CASRDRVWDSPLHF. The DNA of the CDR3 is TGTGCCAGCAGGGACAGGGTTTGGGATTCACCCCTCCACTTT.

The V gene is TRBV2, the J gene TRBJ1-1; the match to TRBD1 covers 8 bases. Germline CDR1 SNHLY, CDR2 FYNNEI. Losses at the gene ends were 6 bases for V and 4 bases for J; bases not matched to a gene: 7. The CDR3 contains 14 residues. The CDR3, as DNA: TGTGCCAGCAGGGACAGGGAAGTCGTCACTGAAGCTTTCTTT. This gives the protein CASRDREVVTEAFF.

This clone appeared a few times. This sample also contains other DNA sequences that code for the same CDR3. The genes are TRBV28 and TRBJ2-1, with 7 bases that match TRBD2. J gave up 4 bases and V 6 bases, and 6 bases lay outside the gene matches. CDR3 length equals 14 residues. The V gene's germline CDR1 is MDHEN and CDR2 SYDVKM. The CDR3 coding sequence is TGTGCCAGCAGGACGGGCGGGAGTTACAATGAGCAGTTCTTC. This sequence encodes CASRTGGSYNEQFF.

V usage is TRBV6-5 and J usage is TRBJ2-5, with a weak D call TRBD1 (6 bases). The ends were cut back, 6 bases at V and 5 bases at J, with 10 bases in the middle. The germline gives CDR1 MNHEY, CDR2 SVGAGI. The CDR3 consists of 12 residues. DNA for the CDR3: TGTGCCAGCAGACAGGGTTTCGAGACCCAGTACTTC. This translates into CASRQGFETQYF.

This clone showed up just a few times. The chain joins TRBV11-2 to TRBJ1-6; D is uncertain. The CDR3 loop spans 15 amino acids. The V end lost 0 bases, the J end lost 7 bases, and 10 bases lay between the germline ends. In germline, CDR1 is SGHAT, CDR2 FQNNGV. The CDR3 loop reads CASSLDGRGNSPLHF. For the CDR3, the DNA is TGTGCCAGCAGCTTAGATGGGAGAGGGAATTCACCCCTCCACTTT.

This clone showed up just a few times. The chain recombines TRBV19 with TRBJ2-3, with 8 bases that match TRBD1. Germline V lookup: CDR1 LNHDA, CDR2 SQIVND (reference sequence). The J segment lost 2 bases and the V segment lost 6 bases, leaving 7 bases of the junction unmatched. The CDR3 loop spans 15 amino acids. CDR3 DNA sequence: TGTGCCAGTAGCTCGACAGGGGCTTACACAGATACGCAGTATTTT. Translated: CASSSTGAYTDTQYF.

In this sample, this clone turned up a few times. This chain uses TRBV4-3 with TRBJ2-1, with TRBD2 identical over 10 bases. The V gene's germline CDR1 is LGHNA and CDR2 YSLEER. V lost 3 bases, J lost 8 bases, and 7 bases stayed unmatched. This CDR3 has 15 amino acids. Here the CDR3 reads CASSQGGLAADEQFF. In DNA form, the CDR3 reads TGCGCCAGCAGCCAGGGCGGACTAGCGGCCGATGAGCAGTTCTTC.

This clone was detected a few times. V is TRBV13 and J is TRBJ1-2, with 7 bases identical to TRBD1. Germline V lookup: CDR1 PRHDT, CDR2 FYEKMQ (reference sequence). Losses at the gene ends were 4 bases for V and 2 bases for J; bases not matched to a gene: 7. The CDR3 is 15 amino acids. For the CDR3, the DNA is TGTGCCAGCAGCTCCGGACAGGCGAAGAACTATGGCTACACCTTC. Its protein is CASSSGQAKNYGYTF.

This chain joins TRBV28 and TRBJ2-3; 8 bases line up with TRBD2. From germline, CDR1 is MDHEN and CDR2 SYDVKM. V was clipped by 1 base and J by 4 bases; unmatched bases: 4. The CDR3 consists of 15 residues. The CDR3 region is CASSLYRGGSDTQYF. The CDR3 nucleotides read TGTGCCAGCAGTTTATATCGGGGGGGCTCAGATACGCAGTATTTT.